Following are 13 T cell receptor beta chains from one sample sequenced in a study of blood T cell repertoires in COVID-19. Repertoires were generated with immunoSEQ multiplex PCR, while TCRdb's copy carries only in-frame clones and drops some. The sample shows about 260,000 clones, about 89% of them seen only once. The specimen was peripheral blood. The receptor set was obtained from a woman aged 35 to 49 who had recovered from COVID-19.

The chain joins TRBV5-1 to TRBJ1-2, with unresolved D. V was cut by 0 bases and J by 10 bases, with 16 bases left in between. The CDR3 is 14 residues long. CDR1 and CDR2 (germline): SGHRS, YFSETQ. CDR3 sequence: CASSLAGGGSDYTF. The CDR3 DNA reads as TGCGCCAGCAGCTTGGCCGGCGGAGGATCCGACTACACCTTC.

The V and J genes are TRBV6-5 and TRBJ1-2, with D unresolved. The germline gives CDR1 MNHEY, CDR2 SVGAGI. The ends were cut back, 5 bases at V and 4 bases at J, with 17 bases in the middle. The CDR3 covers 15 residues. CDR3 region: CASSLREPGGYGYTF. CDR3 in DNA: TGTGCCAGCAGTCTCCGGGAGCCGGGTGGCTATGGCTACACCTTC.

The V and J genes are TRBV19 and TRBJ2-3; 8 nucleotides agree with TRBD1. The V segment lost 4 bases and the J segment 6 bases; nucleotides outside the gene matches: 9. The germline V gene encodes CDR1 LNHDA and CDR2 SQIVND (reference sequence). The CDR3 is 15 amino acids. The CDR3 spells CASSTPGQAEDTQYF. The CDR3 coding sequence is TGTGCCAGTAGTACACCGGGACAGGCGGAGGATACGCAGTATTTT. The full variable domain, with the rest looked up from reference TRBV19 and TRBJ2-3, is DGGITQSPKYLFRKEGQNVTLSCEQNLNHDAMYWYRQDPGQGLRLIYYSQIVNDFQKGDIAEGYSVSREKKESFPLTVTSAQKNPTAFYLCASSTPGQAEDTQYFGPGTRLTVL.

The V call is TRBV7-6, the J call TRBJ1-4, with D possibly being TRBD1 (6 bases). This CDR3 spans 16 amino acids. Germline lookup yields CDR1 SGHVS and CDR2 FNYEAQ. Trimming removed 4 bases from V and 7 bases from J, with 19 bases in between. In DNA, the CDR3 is TGTGCCAGCAGCTCGCGGGGGGGGGCACCACCTGAAAAACTGTTTTTT. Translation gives CASSSRGGAPPEKLFF.

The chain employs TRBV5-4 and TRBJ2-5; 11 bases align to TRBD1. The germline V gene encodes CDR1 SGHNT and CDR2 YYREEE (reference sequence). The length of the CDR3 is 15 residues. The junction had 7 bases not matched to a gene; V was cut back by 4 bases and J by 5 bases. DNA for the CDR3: TGTGCCAGCAGCCGGCGGACAGGGGGCCGGGAGACCCAGTACTTC. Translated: CASSRRTGGRETQYF.

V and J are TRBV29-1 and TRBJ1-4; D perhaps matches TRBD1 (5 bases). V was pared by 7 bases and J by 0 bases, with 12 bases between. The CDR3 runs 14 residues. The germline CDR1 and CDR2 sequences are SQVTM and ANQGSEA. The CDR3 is CSARDSSTNEKLFF. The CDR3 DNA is TGCAGCGCGCGCGACAGTTCAACTAATGAAAAACTGTTTTTT.

CDR3 DNA sequence: TGTGCCAGCAGTAGGCCAGGGGGCACAGATACGCAGTATTTT. Translation: CASSRPGGTDTQYF. The chain has TRBV2 and TRBJ2-3, with D possibly being TRBD1 (6 bases). V lost 5 bases and J lost 1, with 10 bases in between. This CDR3 is built from 14 residues. From germline, CDR1 is SNHLY and CDR2 FYNNEI. Using reference TRBV2 and TRBJ2-3 for the parts outside the CDR3, the full variable domain is EPEVTQTPSHQVTQMGQEVILRCVPISNHLYFYWYRQILGQKVEFLVSFYNNEISEKSEIFDDQFSVERPDGSNFTLKIRSTKLEDSAMYFCASSRPGGTDTQYFGPGTRLTVL.

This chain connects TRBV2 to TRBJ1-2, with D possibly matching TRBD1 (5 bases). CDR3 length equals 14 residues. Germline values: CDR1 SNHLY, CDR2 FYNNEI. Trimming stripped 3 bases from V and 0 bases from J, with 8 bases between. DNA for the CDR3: TGTGCCAGCAGTGAGCAGGGTTCTAACTATGGCTACACCTTC. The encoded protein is CASSEQGSNYGYTF.

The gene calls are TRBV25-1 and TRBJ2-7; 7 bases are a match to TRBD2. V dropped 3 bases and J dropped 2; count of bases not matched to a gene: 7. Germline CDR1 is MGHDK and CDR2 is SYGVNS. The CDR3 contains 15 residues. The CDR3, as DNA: TGTGCCAGCAGTGACATTCTTGCGGGGGCCTACGAGCAGTACTTC. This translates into CASSDILAGAYEQYF.

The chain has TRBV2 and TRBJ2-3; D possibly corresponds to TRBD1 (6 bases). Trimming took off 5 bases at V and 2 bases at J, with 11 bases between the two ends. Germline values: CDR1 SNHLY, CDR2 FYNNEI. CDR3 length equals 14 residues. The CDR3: CASSNRVPTDTQYF. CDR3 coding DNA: TGTGCCAGCAGTAACAGGGTACCCACAGATACGCAGTATTTT.

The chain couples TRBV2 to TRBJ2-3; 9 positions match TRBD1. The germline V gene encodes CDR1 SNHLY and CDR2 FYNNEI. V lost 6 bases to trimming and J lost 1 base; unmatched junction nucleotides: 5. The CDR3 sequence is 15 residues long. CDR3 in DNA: TGTGCCAGCAGCCAGACAGGGGGACGCACAGATACGCAGTATTTT. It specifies CASSQTGGRTDTQYF. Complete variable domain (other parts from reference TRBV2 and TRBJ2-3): EPEVTQTPSHQVTQMGQEVILRCVPISNHLYFYWYRQILGQKVEFLVSFYNNEISEKSEIFDDQFSVERPDGSNFTLKIRSTKLEDSAMYFCASSQTGGRTDTQYFGPGTRLTVL.

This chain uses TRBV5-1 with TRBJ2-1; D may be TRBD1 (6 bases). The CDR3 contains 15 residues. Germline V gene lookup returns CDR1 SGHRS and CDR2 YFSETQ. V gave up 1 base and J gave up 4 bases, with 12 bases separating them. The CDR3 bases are TGCGCCAGCAGCTTGATTCTGGGGACATACAATGAGCAGTTCTTC. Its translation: CASSLILGTYNEQFF.

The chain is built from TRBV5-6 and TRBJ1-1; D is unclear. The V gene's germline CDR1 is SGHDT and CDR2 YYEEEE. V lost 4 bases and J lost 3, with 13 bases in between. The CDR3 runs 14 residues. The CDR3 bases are TGTGCCAGCAGCCGCGGAGGGTTCGACACTGAAGCTTTCTTT. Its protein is CASSRGGFDTEAFF.